Below are 24 T cell receptor beta chains sequenced from a single sample in a study of CD8 T cells in Susac syndrome. RNA in amounts of roughly 0.5 to 1 ug was reverse transcribed with random hexamers. Using its own MiXCR run on the immunoSEQ multiplex PCR reads, TCRdb lists one record per CDR3 protein. The data show 100,000 to 150,000 distinct CDR3 sequences, around 94% seen once. The specimen sequenced was CD8+ T cells from PBMCs. The source is a human donor with Susac syndrome.

The genes are TRBV27 and TRBJ2-1, with D perhaps matching TRBD1 (5 bases). V was pared by 5 bases and J by 2 bases, with 16 bases between. The CDR3 covers 16 residues. Germline V gene data show CDR1 as MNHEY and CDR2 as SMNVEV (reference sequence). CDR3 in amino acids: CASSHSLQDPYNEQFF. The CDR3 coding sequence is TGTGCCAGCAGTCACTCACTACAGGATCCCTACAATGAGCAGTTCTTC.

The chain combines TRBV20-1 with TRBJ2-5; maybe TRBD1 (6 bases). The CDR3 contains 14 residues. Trimming left V 0 bases short and J 3 bases short, with 11 bases between. Germline CDR1 DFQATT, CDR2 SNEGSKA (reference sequence). The CDR3 here is CSARDGTPKETQYF. The CDR3 DNA follows: TGCAGTGCTAGAGACGGGACACCGAAAGAGACCCAGTACTTC.

The chain couples TRBV24-1 to TRBJ2-1, with TRBD1 identical over 7 bases. V shed 5 bases, J shed 5 bases, and the junction held 2 bases outside the gene matches. This CDR3 is 13 amino acids long. Germline V gene lookup returns CDR1 KGHDR and CDR2 SFDVKD. This CDR3 is CATSGTGDNEQFF. The CDR3 nucleotides read TGTGCCACCAGTGGGACAGGTGACAATGAGCAGTTCTTC.

The CDR3 region is CASSLHPPGQTYEQYF. The CDR3 nucleotides are TGTGCCAGCAGCTTACACCCGCCGGGACAGACCTACGAGCAGTACTTC. The rearrangement links TRBV5-4 to TRBJ2-7, with 7 bases lining up with TRBD1. The CDR3 contains 16 residues. With 2 bases clipped from V and 2 bases from J, the junction kept 10 bases outside the gene matches. Germline CDR1 SGHNT, CDR2 YYREEE (reference sequence).

The chain carries TRBV6-1 and TRBJ2-1; 9 nucleotides align to TRBD1. The CDR3 covers 15 residues. Germline CDR1 reads MNHNS; CDR2 reads SASEGT. V was clipped by 3 bases and J by 5 bases; unmatched bases: 5. This CDR3 reads CASSEGQGEHNEQFF. The CDR3, as DNA: TGTGCCAGCAGTGAGGGACAGGGAGAACACAATGAGCAGTTCTTC.

The chain recombines TRBV7-2 with TRBJ2-7; 7 bases are shared with TRBD1. The J segment lost 7 bases and the V segment lost 4 bases, leaving 10 bases of the junction unmatched. The CDR3 has 14 amino acids. Germline V CDR1 and CDR2: SGHTA, FQGNSA. DNA of the CDR3: TGTGCCAGCAGCTCAGGGGGACCACTTGAGGAGCAGTACTTC. Translating it yields CASSSGGPLEEQYF.

CDR3 sequence reads: CASSLAADEQYF. The CDR3 DNA is TGTGCCAGCAGCTTGGCGGCGGACGAGCAGTACTTC. V usage is TRBV5-6 and J usage is TRBJ2-7; D remains ambiguous. The germline CDR1 and CDR2 sequences are SGHDT and YYEEEE. CDR3 length: 12 amino acids. V was shortened by 0 bases and J by 5 bases, with 6 bases between the two germline ends.

CDR3 DNA sequence: TGTGCCAGCAGCACCGGGACAGGGTATTCACCCCTCCACTTT. Translated: CASSTGTGYSPLHF. The chain has TRBV9 and TRBJ1-6, with 9 bases lining up with TRBD1. The V gene's germline CDR1 is SGDLS and CDR2 YYNGEE. The ends lost 4 bases at V and 8 bases at J; junction bases unmatched: 4. This CDR3 is 14 amino acids long.

This chain links TRBV20-1 with TRBJ1-1, with 7 bases lining up with TRBD1. CDR3 length: 14 residues. Unmatched junction bases numbered 7, after V lost 0 bases and J lost 6 bases. Germline V CDR1 and CDR2: DFQATT, SNEGSKA (reference sequence). This CDR3 reads CSARDLTGISEAFF. CDR3 nucleotide sequence: TGCAGTGCTAGAGATTTGACAGGGATCTCTGAAGCTTTCTTT.

This clonotype appeared a single time. This chain connects TRBV5-4 to TRBJ2-7; D is uncertain. The germline V and J ends were trimmed by 4 bases and 3 bases, with 17 bases remaining between them. Germline CDR1 SGHNT, CDR2 YYREEE (reference sequence). This CDR3 region has 15 residues. CDR3 protein: CASSPTSDKVYEQYF. In nucleotides, the CDR3 is TGTGCCAGCAGCCCGACATCCGACAAGGTCTACGAGCAGTACTTC.

The rearrangement joins TRBV20-1 to TRBJ1-3, with D uncertain. There are 15 residues in the CDR3. V was trimmed by 3 bases and J by 1 base, leaving 13 bases between them. The germline gives CDR1 DFQATT, CDR2 SNEGSKA (reference sequence). The CDR3 spells CSASLGPSSGNTIYF. The CDR3 bases are TGCAGTGCTAGTCTGGGCCCCTCTTCTGGAAACACCATATATTTT.

The chain joins TRBV13 to TRBJ2-1; D is perhaps TRBD1 (7 bases). Germline assignment: CDR1 PRHDT and CDR2 FYEKMQ (reference sequence). V was clipped by 5 bases and J by 0 bases, with 14 bases between them. The CDR3 consists of 16 residues. CDR3 bases: TGTGCCAGCAGCGGGTGGGGGGACAGCTCCTACAATGAGCAGTTCTTC. Its protein is CASSGWGDSSYNEQFF. The variable domain in full, completed from reference TRBV13 and TRBJ2-1, reads AAGVIQSPRHLIKEKRETATLKCYPIPRHDTVYWYQQGPGQDPQFLISFYEKMQSDKGSIPDRFSAQQFSDYHSELNMSSLELGDSALYFCASSGWGDSSYNEQFFGPGTRLTVL.

This rearrangement joins TRBV9 to TRBJ1-2, with D possibly matching TRBD1 (5 bases). From germline, CDR1 is SGDLS and CDR2 YYNGEE. There are 14 residues in the CDR3. Between the trimmed V and J ends, which lost 0 bases and 5 bases, there was a span of 11 bases. The CDR3 coding sequence is TGTGCCAGCAGCGTAGAGGGGACTGCATATGGCTACACCTTC. It translates to CASSVEGTAYGYTF.

This chain connects TRBV4-1 to TRBJ2-1, with D perhaps TRBD2 (6 bases). Per the germline V gene, CDR1 is MGHRA and CDR2 is YSYEKL. Trimming removed 2 bases at V and 6 bases at J, with 11 bases between. CDR3 length: 14 residues. The CDR3 here is CASSQLWTTNEQFF. For the CDR3, the DNA is TGCGCCAGCAGCCAACTTTGGACTACCAATGAGCAGTTCTTC.

This chain joins TRBV12-3 or TRBV12-4 and TRBJ2-5, with D unclear. V was trimmed by 5 bases and J by 4 bases, leaving 11 bases between them. The CDR3 totals 13 residues. This CDR3 is CASSRTVVETQYF. DNA of the CDR3: TGTGCCAGCAGTAGGACGGTGGTAGAGACCCAGTACTTC.

The V and J genes are TRBV3-1 and TRBJ2-3; maybe TRBD2 (6 bases). V dropped 4 bases and J dropped 4 bases, with 9 bases sitting between them. CDR3 length: 13 residues. The germline gives CDR1 LGHDT, CDR2 YNNKEL (reference sequence). The CDR3 is CASSPPGADTQYF. In DNA, the CDR3 is TGTGCCAGCAGCCCTCCGGGGGCAGATACGCAGTATTTT.

The V and J genes are TRBV3-1 and TRBJ1-5; maybe TRBD1 (5 bases). CDR1 and CDR2 (germline): LGHDT, YNNKEL (reference sequence). The V gene lost 0 bases and the J gene lost 2 bases, with 8 bases spanning the gap. This CDR3 is built from 15 residues. CDR3 DNA: TGTGCCAGCAGCCAAGATGGGGGGGGCAATCAGCCCCAGCATTTT. Amino acid sequence: CASSQDGGGNQPQHF.

The chain carries TRBV7-9 and TRBJ2-4; 8 positions agree with TRBD1. CDR3 length: 14 residues. V lost 4 bases, J lost 8 bases, and 7 bases stayed unmatched. Germline loops: CDR1 SEHNR, CDR2 FQNEAQ (reference sequence). Written as DNA, the CDR3 is TGTGCCAGCAGCTCCATGACAGGGGAAGACATTCAGTACTTC. This codes for CASSSMTGEDIQYF.

This clonotype was seen once. This CDR3 is CASSVGGTTGELFF. The CDR3 coding sequence is TGTGCCAGCAGCGTCGGGGGAACTACCGGGGAGCTGTTTTTT. The chain employs TRBV9 and TRBJ2-2, with D perhaps matching TRBD2 (6 bases). CDR3 length equals 14 residues. In germline, CDR1 is SGDLS, CDR2 YYNGEE. Trimming removed 2 bases from V and 5 bases from J, with 10 bases in between. Based on the CDR3 plus reference TRBV9 and TRBJ2-2, the full variable domain is DSGVTQTPKHLITATGQRVTLRCSPRSGDLSVYWYQQSLDQGLQFLIQYYNGEERAKGNILERFSAQQFPDLHSELNLSSLELGDSALYFCASSVGGTTGELFFGEGSRLTVL.

This chain's CDR3 is CASSGGSEAAYNEQFF. The DNA for the CDR3 is TGTGCCAGCAGCGGCGGCTCCGAAGCGGCCTACAATGAGCAGTTCTTC. The J gene is TRBJ2-1, the V gene TRBV6-1; D is possibly TRBD2 (5 bases). The ends were cut back, 6 bases at V and 2 bases at J, with 17 bases in the middle. The CDR3 covers 16 residues. Germline loops: CDR1 MNHNS, CDR2 SASEGT.

J is TRBJ1-1 and V is TRBV20-1; 7 bases map to TRBD1. The CDR3 length is 12 residues. The trim removed 6 bases at V and 7 bases at J, leaving 8 bases unmatched. The germline gives CDR1 DFQATT, CDR2 SNEGSKA (reference sequence). The CDR3 sequence is CSAGQGDVEAFF. CDR3 sequence (DNA): TGCAGTGCCGGCCAGGGGGATGTTGAAGCTTTCTTT.

The gene calls are TRBV27 and TRBJ2-1; 10 bases agree with TRBD2. Germline CDR1 reads MNHEY; CDR2 reads SMNVEV (reference sequence). J was trimmed by 3 bases and V by 6 bases; bases with no gene match: 8. CDR3 length: 16 residues. The CDR3 coding sequence is TGTGCCAGCAGCGAGCGGGGGGGCCTCCTCTACAATGAGCAGTTCTTC. It specifies CASSERGGLLYNEQFF.

CDR3 sequence reads: CASSLYQGNRETQYF. CDR3 coding DNA: TGTGCCAGCAGCTTGTATCAGGGAAATAGGGAGACCCAGTACTTC. This rearrangement joins TRBV7-3 to TRBJ2-5; D perhaps matches TRBD1 (5 bases). CDR3 length: 15 amino acids. Germline CDR1 is SGHTA and CDR2 is FQGTGA. Trimming pared 3 bases from V and 5 bases from J, leaving 16 bases between. Looking up the rest from reference TRBV7-3 and TRBJ2-5 gives the full variable domain: GAGVSQTPSNKVTEKGKYVELRCDPISGHTALYWYRQSLGQGPEFLIYFQGTGAADDSGLPNDRFFAVRPEGSVSTLKIQRTERGDSAVYLCASSLYQGNRETQYFGPGTRLLVL.

The chain joins TRBV5-1 to TRBJ2-1; D might be TRBD1 (6 bases). The CDR3 spans 11 residues. Between the trimmed V and J ends, which lost 4 bases and 10 bases, there was a span of 9 bases. Germline CDR1 reads SGHRS; CDR2 reads YFSETQ. The CDR3 protein is CASSPGQEQFF. The CDR3 DNA follows: TGCGCCAGCAGCCCCGGACAGGAGCAGTTCTTC.